This entry lists 10 T cell receptor beta chains sequenced from one sample in a study of cytomegalovirus exposure and HLA in healthy donors. Amplification used 60 Vbeta primers and 13 Jbeta primers. The method was immunoSEQ multiplex PCR; TCRdb's version includes in-frame clones alone and lacks a portion of them. The data contain approximately 150,000 clones, approximately 80% of them singletons. The material sequenced was PBMCs. The receptors originated from a woman in her 30s in good health and CMV-seronegative.

The chain uses TRBV6-1 and TRBJ1-1; D is undetermined. CDR1 is MNHNS and CDR2 is SASEGT in the germline V gene. This CDR3 has 15 amino acids. V was clipped by 5 bases and J by 0 bases, with 13 bases between them. In DNA form, the CDR3 reads TGTGCCAGCAGTTCAAAGAGGAGCCTGAACACTGAAGCTTTCTTT. Its translation: CASSSKRSLNTEAFF.

The chain combines TRBV10-3 with TRBJ1-1; D gene ambiguous. Trimming removed 6 bases from V and 1 base from J, with 15 bases in between. This CDR3 has 15 amino acids. Germline assignment: CDR1 ENHRY and CDR2 SYGVKD. The CDR3 is CAISGNTSTNTEAFF. The CDR3, as DNA: TGTGCCATCAGCGGGAACACGTCTACGAACACTGAAGCTTTCTTT.

This chain connects TRBV21-1 to TRBJ1-2; the table's D call TRBD1 went unverified against the DNA. TRBV21-1 is listed as a pseudogene. The CDR3 runs 15 residues. CDR3 in amino acids: CASSYNPGHNYGYTF. The DNA of the CDR3 is TGTGCCAGCAGCTACAACCCGGGACACAACTATGGCTACACCTTC.

This clone appeared a few times. The chain couples TRBV29-1 to TRBJ2-7; TRBD1 aligns across 10 bases. Looked up from germline, CDR1 is SQVTM and CDR2 is ANQGSEA. The junction had 7 bases not matched to a gene; V was cut back by 3 bases and J by 2 bases. The CDR3 consists of 15 residues. For the CDR3, the DNA is TGCAGCGTTGATGGGACAGGGGAGGATCCCTACGAGCAGTACTTC. Translating it yields CSVDGTGEDPYEQYF.

V gene TRBV29-1 combines with J gene TRBJ2-1; TRBD1 might be the D (6 bases). This CDR3 is 15 amino acids long. With 2 bases removed from V and 7 bases from J, the gap between germline ends came to 18 bases. CDR1 is SQVTM, CDR2 ANQGSEA, per germline. For the CDR3, the DNA is TGCAGCGTTGAATTCCGAGGGGGTTGGGGTAATGAGCAGTTCTTC. The encoded protein is CSVEFRGGWGNEQFF.

The gene calls are TRBV4-2 and TRBJ2-2; 16 bases line up with TRBD2. CDR3 length: 19 residues. Germline V lookup: CDR1 LGHNA, CDR2 YNFKEQ. V shed 4 bases, J shed 3 bases, and the junction held 8 bases outside the gene matches. CDR3 loop: CASSRPGLAGGHDTGELFF. CDR3 in DNA: TGTGCCAGCAGCCGACCGGGACTAGCGGGGGGGCACGACACCGGGGAGCTGTTTTTT.

The chain joins TRBV6-5 to TRBJ1-1, with 9 bases lining up with TRBD1. The CDR3 extends over 14 amino acids. V shed 6 bases, J shed 4 bases, and the junction held 6 bases outside the gene matches. Germline V gives CDR1 MNHEY, CDR2 SVGAGI. CDR3 coding DNA: TGTGCCAGCAGGAGCTCACAGGGGGCCACTGAAGCTTTCTTT. The encoded protein is CASRSSQGATEAFF.

This clone is classed as medium-sized. The gene calls are TRBV11-2 and TRBJ1-2; D is perhaps TRBD1 (6 bases). Trimming removed 4 bases at V and 4 bases at J, with 22 bases between. Germline V gene lookup returns CDR1 SGHAT and CDR2 FQNNGV. CDR3 length: 17 amino acids. This CDR3 reads CASSSEVIQGLSYGYTF. CDR3 coding DNA: TGTGCCAGCAGCTCAGAAGTCATACAGGGTCTAAGCTATGGCTACACCTTC.

The CDR3 protein is CASSSGQGPGTEAFF. CDR3 DNA: TGTGCCAGCAGCTCGGGACAGGGCCCGGGCACTGAAGCTTTCTTT. The chain links TRBV5-6 to TRBJ1-1; 9 positions match TRBD1. Germline-derived CDR1 and CDR2 are SGHDT and YYEEEE. Losses at the gene ends were 3 bases for V and 4 bases for J; bases not matched to a gene: 7. This CDR3 is 15 amino acids long.

The chain combines TRBV7-9 with TRBJ2-1; D gene uncertain. The CDR3 is made up of 14 amino acids. CDR1 and CDR2 (germline): SEHNR, FQNEAQ (reference sequence). V was trimmed by 0 bases and J by 0 bases, leaving 3 bases between them. In nucleotides, the CDR3 is TGTGCCAGCAGCTTAGCCGGCTCCTACAATGAGCAGTTCTTC. Protein sequence: CASSLAGSYNEQFF.